The 30 T cell receptor beta chains below were found in one sample sequenced in a study of blood T cell repertoires in COVID-19 (TCRdb year 2020). The protocol used for the library was the immunoSEQ multiplex PCR assay. Sourced from immuneACCESS, this table was stored by TCRdb with only in-frame sequences that have V and J called. A share of the clones is absent; for the studies checked, an unresolved V gene accounts for under half, and the remainder has no known explanation. A total of around 160,000 clones appear in this sample, approximately 91% of them only once. The ten most abundant clones make up approximately 2.5% of the sample. The specimen sequenced was peripheral blood. These receptor sequences come from a human donor in a cohort sampled during active COVID-19.

This clone was observed a few times. This chain connects TRBV6-2 or TRBV6-3 to TRBJ1-1, with a weak D call TRBD1 (6 bases). Germline V gene data show CDR1 as MNHEY and CDR2 as SVGEGT. The CDR3 totals 16 residues. Trimming pared 1 base from V and 0 bases from J, leaving 12 bases between. CDR3 in DNA: TGTGCCAGCAGTTACTTCCGTGACAGGATGAACACTGAAGCTTTCTTT. It is translated as CASSYFRDRMNTEAFF.

The chain carries TRBV18 and TRBJ2-1; 13 positions agree with TRBD2. With 2 bases clipped from V and 8 bases from J, the junction kept 3 bases outside the gene matches. This CDR3 has 15 amino acids. Germline CDR1 and CDR2: KGHSH and LQKENI. CDR3 sequence (DNA): TGTGCCAGCTCACCAGGACTAGCGGGAGTATATGAGCAGTTCTTC. It specifies CASSPGLAGVYEQFF.

This clone was seen more than once but under ten times. The gene calls are TRBV6-2 or TRBV6-3 and TRBJ1-5; tentatively, D is TRBD1 (5 bases). Germline V gene data show CDR1 as MNHEY and CDR2 as SVGEGT. This CDR3 comprises 15 residues. V was cut by 5 bases and J by 7 bases, with 18 bases left in between. DNA of the CDR3: TGTGCCAGCAGTCCCCTGAAAGGGGTCTGGCAGCCCCAGCATTTT. This encodes CASSPLKGVWQPQHF.

This chain connects TRBV11-2 to TRBJ2-1; 8 positions agree with TRBD2. This CDR3 comprises 17 residues. The germline CDR1 and CDR2 sequences are SGHAT and FQNNGV. V gave up 4 bases and J gave up 1 base; unmatched junction bases: 9. The chain's CDR3 is CASSSDSSGSSYNEQFF. The CDR3 DNA is TGTGCCAGCAGCTCCGACTCAAGCGGGAGTTCCTACAATGAGCAGTTCTTC.

The chain employs TRBV6-6 and TRBJ2-1; 9 bases are a match to TRBD1. The V gene's germline CDR1 is MNHNY and CDR2 SVGAGI (reference sequence). CDR3 size: 16 residues. Unmatched junction bases numbered 10, after V lost 0 bases and J lost 10 bases. As DNA, the CDR3 is TGTGCCAGCAGTTACTCCGTCCCGGGACAGGGATCGGAGCAGTTCTTC. Amino acids: CASSYSVPGQGSEQFF.

With regard to this clone: Its ends do not fully match the called genes, so a read error is possible. The rearrangement joins TRBV7-7 to TRBJ2-4, with 9 bases aligning to TRBD1. This CDR3 comprises 21 residues. The germline gives CDR1 SSHAT, CDR2 FNYEAQ (reference sequence). The CDR3 here is CASRRNPQGAGRKLAKNIQYF. The DNA for the CDR3 is TGTGCTAGCAGACGTAATCCACAGGGGGCAGGCAGGAAACTAGCCAAAAACATTCAGTACTTC.

This chain links TRBV6-2 or TRBV6-3 with TRBJ2-7; 10 bases are shared with TRBD2. This CDR3 has 15 residues. Germline lookup yields CDR1 MNHEY and CDR2 SVGEGT. Trimming removed 5 bases from V and 2 bases from J; junction bases left unmatched: 6. For the CDR3, the DNA is TGTGCCAGCAGTCCAACGGGACTAGCGACCTACGAGCAGTACTTC. It translates to CASSPTGLATYEQYF.

The chain recombines TRBV21-1 with TRBJ2-4; the D segment call TRBD1 is taken from the table without a DNA check. TRBV21-1 is termed a pseudogene. The CDR3 consists of 17 residues. CDR3 in DNA: TGTGCCAGCAGCAGGGGAAGGACAGGGGGTGCCAAAAACATTCAGTACTTC. Its protein product is CASSRGRTGGAKNIQYF.

This clone was observed once. Distinct nucleotide sequences in the sample also encode this CDR3. This rearrangement joins TRBV19 to TRBJ2-7; TRBD2 is a possible D gene (5 bases). CDR3 length: 13 amino acids. In germline, CDR1 is LNHDA, CDR2 SQIVND (reference sequence). V lost 1 base to trimming and J lost 5 bases, with 9 bases between them. CDR3 region: CASSIVGGHEQYF. CDR3 in DNA: TGTGCCAGTAGTATAGTTGGAGGCCACGAGCAGTACTTC.

The V gene is TRBV5-4, the J gene TRBJ2-1; D unclear. CDR1 SGHNT and CDR2 YYREEE come from the germline V gene (reference sequence). V was cut by 2 bases and J by 6 bases, with 9 bases left in between. The CDR3 spans 13 residues. The CDR3 region has the DNA TGTGCCAGCAGCTTCGGCGAGCGCAATGAGCAGTTCTTC. It codes for CASSFGERNEQFF. Full variable domain (rest looked up from reference TRBV5-4 and TRBJ2-1): ETGVTQSPTHLIKTRGQQVTLRCSSQSGHNTVSWYQQALGQGPQFIFQYYREEENGRGNFPPRFSGLQFPNYSSELNVNALELDDSALYLCASSFGERNEQFFGPGTRLTVL.

V usage is TRBV28 and J usage is TRBJ2-7; D is uncertain. This CDR3 has 17 amino acids. Trimming removed 5 bases at V and 1 base at J, with 21 bases between. Germline V gene data show CDR1 as MDHEN and CDR2 as SYDVKM. The CDR3: CASSPRRWSRVSYEQYF. In DNA form, the CDR3 reads TGTGCCAGCAGTCCCCGCCGATGGTCCCGAGTGTCCTACGAGCAGTACTTC. The full variable domain, its missing parts supplied by reference TRBV28 and TRBJ2-7, is DVKVTQSSRYLVKRTGEKVFLECVQDMDHENMFWYRQDPGLGLRLIYFSYDVKMKEKGDIPEGYSVSREKKERFSLILESASTNQTSMYLCASSPRRWSRVSYEQYFGPGTRLTVT.

This sequence joins TRBV5-4 and TRBJ2-5; TRBD2 matches 7 bases. The CDR3 has 15 residues. Trimming took 4 bases from V and 4 from J; bases not matched to a gene: 10. Germline V lookup: CDR1 SGHNT, CDR2 YYREEE (reference sequence). The CDR3 DNA reads as TGTGCCAGCAGCCCCCAGCGGGGCGGTGGAGAGACCCAGTACTTC. Translation: CASSPQRGGGETQYF.

This clone came up a few times. This chain uses TRBV19 with TRBJ2-1; the D gene is possibly TRBD2 (5 bases). Germline CDR1 reads LNHDA; CDR2 reads SQIVND (reference sequence). This CDR3 comprises 15 residues. Trimming pared 3 bases from V and 6 bases from J, leaving 15 bases between. The CDR3 region has the DNA TGTGCCAGTAGTATCAGCGGACCGAGCCTCAATGAGCAGTTCTTC. This sequence encodes CASSISGPSLNEQFF.

V gene TRBV18 combines with J gene TRBJ1-1, with D perhaps matching TRBD1 (6 bases). The V gene's germline CDR1 is KGHSH and CDR2 LQKENI. This CDR3 has 14 residues. Trimming stripped 0 bases from V and 6 bases from J, with 11 bases between. Here the CDR3 reads CASSPPSDRSEAFF. As DNA, the CDR3 is TGTGCCAGCTCACCACCGTCCGACAGGTCTGAAGCTTTCTTT.

The V gene is TRBV6-2 or TRBV6-3, the J gene TRBJ1-4; D may be TRBD1 (6 bases). This CDR3 has 14 amino acids. Germline values: CDR1 MNHEY, CDR2 SVGEGT. V lost 0 bases, J lost 8 bases, and 10 bases lay in between. The CDR3: CASSYSQGWEKLFF. The CDR3, as DNA: TGTGCCAGCAGTTACTCACAGGGATGGGAAAAACTGTTTTTT.

The CDR3 protein is CASSSRTGDKNIQYF. DNA of the CDR3: TGTGCCAGCAGCTCTCGGACAGGGGACAAAAACATTCAGTACTTC. The chain couples TRBV7-2 to TRBJ2-4, with TRBD1 matching 9 bases. CDR1 and CDR2 from the germline V gene are SGHTA and FQGNSA. The CDR3 contains 15 residues. Losses at the gene ends were 4 bases for V and 3 bases for J; bases not matched to a gene: 4.

The chain combines TRBV30 with TRBJ1-3, with 9 nucleotides matching TRBD1. CDR3 length: 14 amino acids. J was trimmed by 9 bases and V by 4 bases; bases with no gene match: 10. Germline values: CDR1 GTSNPN, CDR2 SVGIG (reference sequence). DNA for the CDR3: TGTGCCTGGACGAGGGGGACAGGGTTTTTCACCATATATTTT. As protein: CAWTRGTGFFTIYF.

The chain employs TRBV7-9 and TRBJ1-2; 8 nucleotides agree with TRBD1. Germline CDR1 reads SEHNR; CDR2 reads FQNEAQ (reference sequence). The CDR3 covers 13 residues. Losses at the gene ends were 5 bases for V and 13 bases for J; bases not matched to a gene: 12. The CDR3 reads CASSPPPGQALTF. As DNA, the CDR3 is TGTGCCAGCAGCCCACCCCCGGGACAGGCCCTCACCTTC.

The CDR3 spells CSVLRSRGTEAFF. The CDR3 DNA is TGCAGCGTCCTCCGGAGTCGAGGAACTGAAGCTTTCTTT. The chain is built from TRBV29-1 and TRBJ1-1; D is undetermined. This CDR3 comprises 13 residues. Trimming removed 6 bases from V and 5 bases from J, with 16 bases in between. Germline V gene lookup returns CDR1 SQVTM and CDR2 ANQGSEA.

The J gene is TRBJ2-7, the V gene TRBV19; 12 nucleotides match TRBD2. This CDR3 has 16 amino acids. V trimming: 1 base; J trimming: 2 bases; junction bases outside the gene matches: 3. Germline V lookup: CDR1 LNHDA, CDR2 SQIVND (reference sequence). The CDR3 region is CASSIVGTSGPYEQYF. DNA for the CDR3: TGTGCCAGTAGTATAGTAGGGACTAGCGGGCCCTACGAGCAGTACTTC.

The chain has TRBV27 and TRBJ2-3; TRBD1 matches 8 bases. The CDR3 covers 14 residues. V lost 5 bases, J lost 8 bases, and 9 bases stayed unmatched. Germline V gene sequence: CDR1 MNHEY, CDR2 SMNVEV (reference sequence). In nucleotides, the CDR3 is TGTGCCAGCAGTCCCGCCGGACAGGGAGGTACGCAGTATTTT. As protein: CASSPAGQGGTQYF.

The chain has TRBV27 and TRBJ2-3; D is possibly TRBD1 (7 bases). V gave up 5 bases and J gave up 1 base, with 16 bases separating them. CDR1 and CDR2 from the germline V gene are MNHEY and SMNVEV (reference sequence). The CDR3 runs to 16 residues. CDR3 nucleotides: TGTGCCAGCAGTCTCTCAGGGGGGCTTGGCACAGATACGCAGTATTTT. Translating gives CASSLSGGLGTDTQYF.

The chain carries TRBV25-1 and TRBJ2-1; the D gene is possibly TRBD2 (6 bases). This CDR3 is 14 amino acids long. The ends were cut back, 2 bases at V and 1 base at J, with 6 bases in the middle. The germline gives CDR1 MGHDK, CDR2 SYGVNS. The chain's CDR3 is CASSEAGSYNEQFF. Here the CDR3 DNA reads TGTGCCAGCAGTGAAGCGGGATCCTACAATGAGCAGTTCTTC.

This clone has just a few counts. The J gene is TRBJ1-5, the V gene TRBV7-3, with a possible D match to TRBD1 (5 bases). V was cut by 5 bases and J by 4 bases, with 9 bases left in between. Germline assignment: CDR1 SGHTA and CDR2 FQGTGA. The CDR3 runs 13 residues. The CDR3 DNA reads as TGTGCCAGCAGCAAAGGGGCAAATCAGCCCCAGCATTTT. Its translation: CASSKGANQPQHF.

This chain joins TRBV9 and TRBJ2-2, with TRBD1 matching 7 bases. Trimming at V came to 4 bases and at J to 4 bases, leaving 7 bases not matched to a gene. The V gene's germline CDR1 is SGDLS and CDR2 YYNGEE. The CDR3 is 15 amino acids. In DNA, the CDR3 is TGTGCCAGCAGCCCTAGACAGGGCGGCACCGGGGAGCTGTTTTTT. Amino acid sequence: CASSPRQGGTGELFF. Filled out from reference TRBV9 and TRBJ2-2, the complete variable domain reads DSGVTQTPKHLITATGQRVTLRCSPRSGDLSVYWYQQSLDQGLQFLIQYYNGEERAKGNILERFSAQQFPDLHSELNLSSLELGDSALYFCASSPRQGGTGELFFGEGSRLTVL.

This rearrangement joins TRBV21-1 to TRBJ2-1; the table's D call of TRBD2 was not tested on the DNA. TRBV21-1 is a known pseudogene. CDR3 length: 14 residues. CDR3 sequence (DNA): TGTGCCAGTTTCAACTCCTTTGACTACAATGAGCAGTTCTTC. Translating it yields CASFNSFDYNEQFF.

CDR3 protein: CASSLGGLAGAPYEQYF. The CDR3 DNA reads TGTGCCAGCAGCTTAGGGGGCCTAGCGGGAGCCCCCTACGAGCAGTACTTC. This chain uses TRBV7-2 with TRBJ2-7; 10 positions match TRBD2. CDR1 and CDR2 from the germline V gene are SGHTA and FQGNSA. There are 17 residues in the CDR3. With 1 base clipped from V and 2 bases from J, the junction kept 8 bases outside the gene matches.

This clone was seen once. The chain employs TRBV27 and TRBJ2-1; TRBD1 aligns across 9 bases. The germline CDR1 and CDR2 sequences are MNHEY and SMNVEV (reference sequence). The CDR3 consists of 18 residues. The ends lost 5 bases at V and 4 bases at J; junction bases unmatched: 15. The CDR3 loop is CASSRKPIAGTGYNEQFF. As DNA, the CDR3 is TGTGCCAGCAGTCGCAAACCGATCGCCGGGACAGGGTACAATGAGCAGTTCTTC.

The chain is built from TRBV4-2 and TRBJ1-2; maybe TRBD1 (5 bases). Germline CDR1 is LGHNA and CDR2 is YNFKEQ. The ends were cut back, 1 base at V and 3 bases at J, with 9 bases in the middle. This CDR3 is built from 14 residues. The CDR3 sequence is CASSQVGEDYGYTF. CDR3 DNA: TGTGCCAGCAGCCAAGTGGGGGAGGACTATGGCTACACCTTC.

The chain has TRBV28 and TRBJ1-4; D unresolved. Deletions cut 2 bases from V and 4 bases from J, with 14 bases between. Germline CDR1 and CDR2: MDHEN and SYDVKM. CDR3 size: 16 residues. The CDR3 coding sequence is TGTGCCAGCAGTTTAGGTCGGACTGCTGATAATGAAAAACTGTTTTTT. Its protein is CASSLGRTADNEKLFF.